A selection of T cell receptor beta chains follows, all from one sample in a study of type 1 and type 2 diabetes patients. From the multiplex PCR reads, TCRdb called clonotypes with MiXCR, one entry per CDR3 protein. This repertoire shows about 250,000 distinct CDR3 sequences, roughly 44% found once; its top ten account for roughly an eighth. The specimen was peripheral blood mononuclear cells (PBMCs). All receptors come from a man younger than 35 with type 2 diabetes. The CDR3 runs from the conserved cysteine through the conserved F or W. Fields, in order: clone size, J gene, D gene, V gene, CDR3 protein, CDR3 DNA. The D gene is left open where the match is weak. Only some rows state a clone size, as once, few, many or a class for expanded clones.

-,TRBJ2-2,TRBD1,TRBV5-1,CASSLFWQGANTGELFF,TGCGCCAGCAGCTTGTTTTGGCAGGGGGCAAACACCGGGGAGCTGTTTTTT
once,TRBJ1-6,TRBD1,TRBV4-2,CASSQDVAGGPSPLHF,TGTGCCAGCAGCCAAGATGTGGCAGGGGGGCCCTCACCCCTCCACTTT
-,TRBJ2-7,-,TRBV2,CAISNGDELYEQYF,TGTGCCATCTCAAACGGGGACGAACTCTACGAGCAGTACTTC
few,TRBJ1-2,TRBD1,TRBV13,CASSSRTGGNGYTF,TGTGCCAGCAGCTCACGGACAGGGGGGAATGGCTACACCTTC
once,TRBJ2-3,-,TRBV18,CASSPSRVLTDTQYF,TGTGCCAGCTCACCATCGAGGGTTTTAACAGATACGCAGTATTTT
-,TRBJ2-1,TRBD2,TRBV15,CATSRDGVLAGVNNEQFF,TGTGCCACCAGCAGAGATGGCGTACTAGCGGGAGTTAACAATGAGCAGTTCTTC
-,TRBJ1-2,TRBD1,TRBV30,CAFSQGVGYGYTF,TGTGCCTTCTCACAGGGGGTGGGCTATGGCTACACCTTC
-,TRBJ2-2,TRBD2,TRBV20-1,CSAATGGAPGELFF,TGCAGTGCCGCTACGGGGGGGGCGCCCGGGGAGCTGTTTTTT
-,TRBJ1-1,-,TRBV2,CASSGRLSEAFF,TGTGCCAGCAGTGGTAGACTGTCTGAAGCTTTCTTT
-,TRBJ2-7,-,TRBV2,CASSASRLYEQYF,TGTGCCAGCAGCGCGAGTAGGCTCTACGAGCAGTACTTC
-,TRBJ1-1,-,TRBV25-1,CASRGAEAFF,TGTGCCAGCAGGGGCGCTGAGGCTTTCTTT
-,TRBJ1-6,TRBD1,TRBV6-1,CASSERQGISPLHF,TGTGCCAGCAGTGAAAGACAGGGAATTTCACCCCTCCACTTT
few,TRBJ2-1,TRBD2,TRBV14,CASREAGRGMNEQFF,TGTGCCAGCAGAGAAGCGGGAAGGGGTATGAATGAGCAGTTCTTC
-,TRBJ2-5,-,TRBV2,CASSEGREKKFF,TGTGCCAGCAGTGAAGGTCGCGAGAAAAAGTTCTTC
-,TRBJ2-5,-,TRBV9,CASSALGGGETQYF,TGTGCCAGCAGCGCGCTAGGGGGTGGAGAGACCCAGTACTTC
few,TRBJ2-7,-,TRBV29-1,CSVEEDTHEQYF,TGCAGCGTTGAAGAGGACACCCACGAGCAGTACTTC
-,TRBJ2-7,TRBD2,TRBV6-4,CASSLREGFYEQYF,TGTGCCAGCAGCCTCAGGGAGGGATTCTACGAGCAGTACTTC
-,TRBJ2-7,-,TRBV6-6,CASSLPPVGYEQYF,TGTGCCAGCTCTTTGCCCCCAGTAGGCTACGAGCAGTACTTC
-,TRBJ1-2,-,TRBV28,CASSVNTGGYTF,TGTGCCAGCAGTGTCAACACGGGGGGCTACACCTTC
many,TRBJ1-4,-,TRBV2,CASISIGGEKLFF,TGTGCCAGCATCTCCATTGGAGGCGAAAAACTGTTTTTT
-,TRBJ2-5,-,TRBV28,CASEGRGVQTQYF,TGTGCCAGCGAGGGGCGAGGGGTACAGACCCAGTACTTC
-,TRBJ1-1,-,TRBV2,CASLTGTEAFF,TGTGCCAGCTTAACGGGCACTGAAGCTTTCTTT
-,TRBJ1-1,-,TRBV9,CASSVAGSDTEAFF,TGTGCTAGCAGCGTGGCCGGATCGGACACTGAAGCTTTCTTT
few,TRBJ2-7,TRBD1,TRBV15,CATSSYETGGGYEQYF,TGTGCCACCAGCAGTTACGAGACAGGGGGCGGGTACGAGCAGTACTTC
-,TRBJ2-7,-,TRBV7-3,CASSETGYEQYF,TGTGCCAGCAGTGAAACAGGCTACGAGCAGTACTTC
few,TRBJ1-6,TRBD1,TRBV7-6,CASSFSPDRNSPLHF,TGTGCCAGCAGCTTTTCCCCGGACAGGAATTCACCCCTCCACTTT
-,TRBJ2-7,-,TRBV7-9,CASSPQTAVPYEQYF,TGTGCCAGCAGCCCACAAACAGCGGTCCCTTACGAGCAGTACTTC
-,TRBJ2-1,TRBD1,TRBV24-1,CATSDRGTGPLAEQFF,TGTGCCACCAGTGACCGAGGGACAGGGCCGTTAGCTGAGCAGTTCTTC
-,TRBJ2-7,-,TRBV9,CASSVATAGSNYEQYF,TGTGCCAGCAGCGTAGCTACGGCGGGGTCCAACTACGAGCAGTACTTC
-,TRBJ1-4,TRBD1,TRBV6-4,CASRPPGQHNEKLFF,TGTGCCAGCAGACCACCGGGACAGCATAATGAAAAACTGTTTTTT
few,TRBJ1-2,-,TRBV10-3,CAISGRDLVGYTF,TGTGCCATCAGTGGAAGGGACCTGGTAGGCTACACCTTC
-,TRBJ2-7,-,TRBV2,CASSEGGQSLSYEQYF,TGTGCCAGCAGTGAGGGGGGGCAGAGTTTATCCTACGAGCAGTACTTC
-,TRBJ1-5,-,TRBV19,CASSKDDSNQPQHF,TGTGCCAGTAGTAAGGACGATAGCAATCAGCCCCAGCATTTT
many,TRBJ1-5,-,TRBV15,CATRGFGNQPQHF,TGTGCCACCAGGGGTTTTGGCAATCAGCCCCAGCATTTT
-,TRBJ2-2,TRBD2,TRBV6-5,CASSYSASGEIGELFF,TGTGCCAGCAGTTACTCTGCTAGCGGGGAGATCGGGGAGCTGTTTTTT
-,TRBJ2-5,-,TRBV6-5,CASTPTPGETQYF,TGTGCCAGCACTCCGACCCCGGGGGAGACCCAGTACTTC
-,TRBJ2-1,-,TRBV10-3,CAISGGGAYNEQFF,TGTGCCATCAGTGGGGGGGGCGCCTACAATGAGCAGTTCTTC
-,TRBJ1-4,-,TRBV25-1,CASSEIANEKLFF,TGTGCCAGCAGTGAAATTGCTAATGAAAAACTGTTTTTT
-,TRBJ2-7,-,TRBV10-2,CASSEDPLYHF,TGCGCCAGCAGTGAGGACCCCCTCTATCACTTC
-,TRBJ2-1,TRBD2,TRBV5-1,CASSSPGLAGGSLSYNEQFF,TGCGCCAGCAGCTCTCCGGGACTAGCGGGGGGATCCCTCTCCTACAATGAGCAGTTCTTC
once,TRBJ1-4,-,TRBV6-2/TRBV6-3,CASRGIDYLEKLFF,TGTGCCAGCAGAGGGATCGATTACTTGGAAAAACTGTTTTTT
-,TRBJ2-2,-,TRBV7-3,CASSQIKSTGELVF,TGTGCCAGCAGCCAGATAAAAAGCACCGGGGAGCTGGTTTTT
-,TRBJ1-1,-,TRBV29-1,CSVDTGFTEAFF,TGCAGCGTGGACACAGGGTTCACTGAAGCTTTCTTT
few,TRBJ2-7,TRBD1,TRBV18,CASSFGTALYEQYF,TGTGCCAGCTCATTCGGGACAGCACTCTACGAGCAGTACTTC
-,TRBJ2-2,-,TRBV28,CASIGGGATLVPGELFF,TGTGCCAGCATAGGAGGCGGGGCTACCCTAGTTCCCGGGGAGCTGTTTTTT